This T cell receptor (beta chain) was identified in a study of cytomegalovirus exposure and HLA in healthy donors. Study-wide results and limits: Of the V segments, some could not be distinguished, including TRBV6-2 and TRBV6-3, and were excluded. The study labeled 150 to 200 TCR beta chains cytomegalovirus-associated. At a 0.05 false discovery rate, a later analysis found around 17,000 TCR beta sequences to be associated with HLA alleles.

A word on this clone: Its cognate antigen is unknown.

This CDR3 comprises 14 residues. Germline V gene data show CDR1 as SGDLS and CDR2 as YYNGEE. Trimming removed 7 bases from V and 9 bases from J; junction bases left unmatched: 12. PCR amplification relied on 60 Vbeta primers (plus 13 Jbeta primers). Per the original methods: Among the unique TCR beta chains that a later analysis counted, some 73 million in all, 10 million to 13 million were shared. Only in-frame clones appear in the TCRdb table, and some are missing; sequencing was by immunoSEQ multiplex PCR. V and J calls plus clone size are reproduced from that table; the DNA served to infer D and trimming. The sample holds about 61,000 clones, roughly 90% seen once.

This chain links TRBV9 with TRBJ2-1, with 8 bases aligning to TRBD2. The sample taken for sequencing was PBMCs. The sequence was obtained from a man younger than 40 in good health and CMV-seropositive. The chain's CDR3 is CASGPGTSNIEQFF. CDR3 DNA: TGTGCCAGCGGACCCGGGACTAGTAATATTGAGCAGTTCTTC.